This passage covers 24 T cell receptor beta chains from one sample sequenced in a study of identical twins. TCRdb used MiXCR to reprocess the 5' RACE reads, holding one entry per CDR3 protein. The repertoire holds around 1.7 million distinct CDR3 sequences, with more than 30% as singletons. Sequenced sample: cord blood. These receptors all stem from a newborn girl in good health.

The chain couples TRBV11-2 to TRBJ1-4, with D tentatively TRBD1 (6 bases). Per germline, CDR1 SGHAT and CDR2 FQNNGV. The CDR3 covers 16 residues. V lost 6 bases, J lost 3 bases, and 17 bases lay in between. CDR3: CASSYKNRDANEKLFF. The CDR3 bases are TGTGCCAGCAGTTATAAAAACAGGGATGCTAATGAAAAACTGTTTTTT.

CDR3 DNA sequence: TGTGCCAGCAGCTTATCAGGGACTGCGCAGTACTTC. Translating it yields CASSLSGTAQYF. V usage is TRBV7-6 and J usage is TRBJ2-7; D is possibly TRBD2 (6 bases). This CDR3 comprises 12 residues. The germline V gene encodes CDR1 SGHVS and CDR2 FNYEAQ. The V gene lost 2 bases and the J gene lost 9 bases, with 11 bases spanning the gap.

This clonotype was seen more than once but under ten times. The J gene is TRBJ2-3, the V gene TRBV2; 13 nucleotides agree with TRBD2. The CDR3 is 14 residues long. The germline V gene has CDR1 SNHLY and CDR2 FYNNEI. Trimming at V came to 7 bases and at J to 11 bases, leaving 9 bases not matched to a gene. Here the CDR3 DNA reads TGTGCCAGCAACGGACTAGCGGGAGTGGGAGGGCAGTATTTT. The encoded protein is CASNGLAGVGGQYF.

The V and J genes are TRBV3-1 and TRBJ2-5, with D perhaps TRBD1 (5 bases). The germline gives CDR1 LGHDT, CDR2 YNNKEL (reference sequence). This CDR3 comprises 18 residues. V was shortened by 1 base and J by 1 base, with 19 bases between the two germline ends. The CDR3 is CASSQGNFWGFGQETQYF. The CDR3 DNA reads TGTGCCAGCAGCCAAGGGAATTTTTGGGGCTTCGGCCAAGAGACCCAGTACTTC.

The DNA for the CDR3 is TGTGCCAGCAGTGGTCGTCCAAGGATCGTCGATGGCTACACCTTC. Its protein product is CASSGRPRIVDGYTF. The V gene is TRBV2, the J gene TRBJ1-2; D is unresolved. The CDR3 consists of 15 residues. Germline values: CDR1 SNHLY, CDR2 FYNNEI. Trimming pared 4 bases from V and 6 bases from J, leaving 18 bases between.

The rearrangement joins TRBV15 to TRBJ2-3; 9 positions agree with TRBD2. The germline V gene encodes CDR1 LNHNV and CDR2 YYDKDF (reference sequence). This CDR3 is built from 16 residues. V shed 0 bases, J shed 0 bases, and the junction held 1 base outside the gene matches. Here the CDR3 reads CATSRETSGSTDTQYF. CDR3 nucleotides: TGTGCCACCAGCAGAGAAACTAGCGGGAGCACAGATACGCAGTATTTT. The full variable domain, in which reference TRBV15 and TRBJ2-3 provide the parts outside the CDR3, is DAMVIQNPRYQVTQFGKPVTLSCSQTLNHNVMYWYQQKSSQAPKLLFHYYDKDFNNEADTPDNFQSRRPNTSFCFLDIRSPGLGDTAMYLCATSRETSGSTDTQYFGPGTRLTVL.

The CDR3 DNA reads as TGTGCCAGCAGTTTATCCCTCCGGGACTGGAACACCGGGGAGCTGTTTTTT. This gives the protein CASSLSLRDWNTGELFF. The chain employs TRBV27 and TRBJ2-2, with D possibly matching TRBD2 (6 bases). Germline values: CDR1 MNHEY, CDR2 SMNVEV (reference sequence). The CDR3 covers 17 residues. V was shortened by 0 bases and J by 1 base, with 12 bases between the two germline ends.

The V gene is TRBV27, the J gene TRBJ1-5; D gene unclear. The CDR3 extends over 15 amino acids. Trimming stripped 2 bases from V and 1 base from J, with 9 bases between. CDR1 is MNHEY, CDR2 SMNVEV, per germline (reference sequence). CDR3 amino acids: CASSLQEGSNQPQHF. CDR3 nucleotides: TGTGCCAGCAGTTTACAGGAAGGGAGCAATCAGCCCCAGCATTTT.

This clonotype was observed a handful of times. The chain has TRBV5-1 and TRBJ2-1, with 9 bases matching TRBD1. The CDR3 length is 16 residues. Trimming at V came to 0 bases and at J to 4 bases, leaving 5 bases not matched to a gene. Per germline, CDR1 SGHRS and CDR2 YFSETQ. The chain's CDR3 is CASSLATGGLYNEQFF. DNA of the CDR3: TGCGCCAGCAGCTTGGCTACAGGGGGCCTATACAATGAGCAGTTCTTC. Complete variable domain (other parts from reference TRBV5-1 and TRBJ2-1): KAGVTQTPRYLIKTRGQQVTLSCSPISGHRSVSWYQQTPGQGLQFLFEYFSETQRNKGNFPGRFSGRQFSNSRSEMNVSTLELGDSALYLCASSLATGGLYNEQFFGPGTRLTVL.

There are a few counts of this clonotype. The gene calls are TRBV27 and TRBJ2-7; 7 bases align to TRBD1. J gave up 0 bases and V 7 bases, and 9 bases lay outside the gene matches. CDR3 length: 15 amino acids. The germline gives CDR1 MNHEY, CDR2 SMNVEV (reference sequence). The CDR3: CASTGRTGTSYEQYF. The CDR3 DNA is TGTGCCAGCACAGGAAGGACAGGAACCTCCTACGAGCAGTACTTC.

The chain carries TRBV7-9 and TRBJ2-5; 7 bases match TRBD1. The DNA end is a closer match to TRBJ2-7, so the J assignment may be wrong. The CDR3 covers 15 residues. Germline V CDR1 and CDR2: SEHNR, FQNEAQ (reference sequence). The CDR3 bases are TGTGCCAGCAGCTTAGCGGGACAGAACCGCTACGAGCAGTACTTC. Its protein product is CASSLAGQNRYEQYF.

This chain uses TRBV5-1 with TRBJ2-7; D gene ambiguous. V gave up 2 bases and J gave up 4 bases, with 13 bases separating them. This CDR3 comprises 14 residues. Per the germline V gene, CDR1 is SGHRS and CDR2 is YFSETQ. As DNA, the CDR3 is TGCGCCAGCAGCTTTAGGGTTTCCCAATACGAGCAGTACTTC. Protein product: CASSFRVSQYEQYF.

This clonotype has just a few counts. The DNA for the CDR3 is TGCAGTGCAGGGACTAGCGGGAAATACGAGCAGTACTTC. It encodes CSAGTSGKYEQYF. J is TRBJ2-7 and V is TRBV20-1; 13 bases fit TRBD2. The J segment lost 4 bases and the V segment lost 6 bases, leaving 3 bases of the junction unmatched. Per germline, CDR1 DFQATT and CDR2 SNEGSKA (reference sequence). The CDR3 covers 13 residues.

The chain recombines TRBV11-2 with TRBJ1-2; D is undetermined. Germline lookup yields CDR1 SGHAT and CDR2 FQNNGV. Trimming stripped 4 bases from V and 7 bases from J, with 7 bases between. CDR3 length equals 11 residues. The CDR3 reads CASSSIIGYTF. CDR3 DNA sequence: TGTGCCAGCAGCTCTATCATTGGCTACACCTTC.

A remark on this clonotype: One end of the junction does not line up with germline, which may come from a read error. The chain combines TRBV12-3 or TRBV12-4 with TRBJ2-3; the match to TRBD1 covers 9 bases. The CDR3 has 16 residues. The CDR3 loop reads CASSPDRGVSTDMQYF. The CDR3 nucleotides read TGTGCCAGCAGTCCCGACAGGGGGGTGAGCACAGATATGCAGTATTTT.

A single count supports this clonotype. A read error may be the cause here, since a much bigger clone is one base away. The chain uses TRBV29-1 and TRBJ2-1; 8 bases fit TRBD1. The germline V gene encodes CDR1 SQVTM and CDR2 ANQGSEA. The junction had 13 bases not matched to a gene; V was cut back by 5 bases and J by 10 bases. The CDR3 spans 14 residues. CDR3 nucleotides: TGCAGCGTTTCCTCGGGACAGGTCTCCTACGAGCAGTTCTTC. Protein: CSVSSGQVSYEQFF.

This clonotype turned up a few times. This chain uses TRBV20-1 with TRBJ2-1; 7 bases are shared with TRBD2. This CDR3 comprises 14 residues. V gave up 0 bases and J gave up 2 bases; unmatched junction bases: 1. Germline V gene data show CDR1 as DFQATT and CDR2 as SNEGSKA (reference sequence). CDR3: CSARDTSAYNEQFF. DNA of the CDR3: TGCAGTGCTAGAGATACTAGCGCCTACAATGAGCAGTTCTTC.

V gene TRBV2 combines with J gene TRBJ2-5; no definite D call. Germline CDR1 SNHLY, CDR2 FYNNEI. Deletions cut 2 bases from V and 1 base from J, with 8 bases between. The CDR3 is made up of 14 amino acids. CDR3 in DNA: TGTGCCAGCAGTGAACGTAGGCTCCAAGAGACCCAGTACTTC. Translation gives CASSERRLQETQYF.

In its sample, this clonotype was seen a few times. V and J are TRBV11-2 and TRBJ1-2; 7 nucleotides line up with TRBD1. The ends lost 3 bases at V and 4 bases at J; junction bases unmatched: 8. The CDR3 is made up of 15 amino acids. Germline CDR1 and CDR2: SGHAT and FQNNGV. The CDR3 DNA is TGTGCCAGCAGCTTCGGACAGGCGGTCGGCTATGGCTACACCTTC. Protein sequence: CASSFGQAVGYGYTF.

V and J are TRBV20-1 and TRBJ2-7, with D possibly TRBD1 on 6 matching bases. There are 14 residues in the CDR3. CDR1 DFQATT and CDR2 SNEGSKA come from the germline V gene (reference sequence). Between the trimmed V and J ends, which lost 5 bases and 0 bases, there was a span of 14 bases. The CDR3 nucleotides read TGCAGTGCTTGGGCAGGGGTAGTCTCCTACGAGCAGTACTTC. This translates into CSAWAGVVSYEQYF.

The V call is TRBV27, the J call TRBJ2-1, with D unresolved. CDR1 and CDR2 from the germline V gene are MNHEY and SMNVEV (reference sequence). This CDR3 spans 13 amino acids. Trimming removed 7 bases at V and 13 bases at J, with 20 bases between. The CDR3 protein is CASTTANAKNQFF. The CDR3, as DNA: TGTGCCAGCACCACTGCCAACGCCAAAAACCAGTTCTTC.

CDR3: CASSAPTVLYSPLHF. CDR3 nucleotide sequence: TGTGCCAGCAGTGCCCCGACAGTCCTCTATTCACCCCTCCACTTT. The V call is TRBV2, the J call TRBJ1-6; D perhaps matches TRBD1 (5 bases). The CDR3 has 15 residues. The germline V gene has CDR1 SNHLY and CDR2 FYNNEI. Trimming left V 4 bases short and J 8 bases short, with 15 bases between. The whole variable domain, filled in from reference TRBV2 and TRBJ1-6, reads EPEVTQTPSHQVTQMGQEVILRCVPISNHLYFYWYRQILGQKVEFLVSFYNNEISEKSEIFDDQFSVERPDGSNFTLKIRSTKLEDSAMYFCASSAPTVLYSPLHFGNGTRLTVT.

CDR3 nucleotide sequence: TGTGCCCGCCGGGGACTAGCGGGATTGTACTTC. It translates to CARRGLAGLYF. This chain connects TRBV27 to TRBJ2-5; the match to TRBD2 covers 13 bases. CDR3 length equals 11 residues. V was pared by 11 bases and J by 13 bases, with 7 bases of the junction left unmatched. Germline-derived CDR1 and CDR2 are MNHEY and SMNVEV (reference sequence).

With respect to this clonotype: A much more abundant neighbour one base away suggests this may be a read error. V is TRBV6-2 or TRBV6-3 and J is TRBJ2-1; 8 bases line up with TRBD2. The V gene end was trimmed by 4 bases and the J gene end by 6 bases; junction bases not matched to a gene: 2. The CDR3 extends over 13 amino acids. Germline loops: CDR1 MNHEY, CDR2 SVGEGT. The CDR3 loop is CASSWGLVNEQFF. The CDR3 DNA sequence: TGTGCCAGCAGTTGGGGACTAGTCAATGAGCAGTTCTTC.